The 21 T cell receptor beta chains below all came from one sample that was sequenced in a study. Treg sorting used a CD4+CD25+CD127-/low gate. TCRdb used MiXCR to reprocess the 5' RACE reads, holding one entry per CDR3 protein. The table lists 9,500 to 10,000 distinct CDR3 sequences, around 15% of them singletons. Sequencing input: Tregs sorted from blood. The receptors originated from a female donor with breast cancer.

The chain carries TRBV5-1 and TRBJ2-5; D tentatively fits TRBD1 or TRBD2 (5 bases each). The V gene's germline CDR1 is SGHRS and CDR2 YFSETQ. The length of the CDR3 is 18 residues. Trimming took 2 bases from V and 8 from J, leaving 28 bases between them. CDR3 amino acids: CASSFSNSGTAHRETQYF. The CDR3 bases are TGCGCCAGCAGCTTCTCAAACTCCGGGACGGCTCACCGAGAAACCCAGTACTTC.

By sample fraction, this clonotype is medium-sized (0.01 to 0.1%). The chain combines TRBV7-2 with TRBJ1-1; D remains unclear. Germline CDR1 reads SGHTA; CDR2 reads FQGNSA. V shed 3 bases and J shed 8 bases, with 16 bases lying between them. The CDR3 has 14 amino acids. CDR3 loop: CASSFGTRRNEAFF. CDR3 bases: TGTGCCAGCAGCTTTGGTACGCGGAGAAACGAAGCTTTCTTT.

By sample share, this clonotype is medium-sized. This rearrangement joins TRBV7-2 to TRBJ1-2; tentative D call: TRBD1 (5 bases). V lost 1 base to trimming and J lost 1 base, with 10 bases between them. CDR3 length: 15 residues. Germline assignment: CDR1 SGHTA and CDR2 FQGNSA. CDR3 loop: CASSLGGTGNYGYTF. The CDR3 DNA reads as TGTGCCAGCAGCTTAGGTGGGACCGGTAACTATGGCTACACCTTC.

The chain joins TRBV20-1 to TRBJ2-7; maybe TRBD1 (5 bases). V was trimmed by 2 bases and J by 5 bases, leaving 16 bases between them. Germline CDR1 and CDR2: DFQATT and SNEGSKA (reference sequence). CDR3 size: 14 residues. CDR3 coding DNA: TGCAGTGCTAGACTACCCCAGGGTAGGAACGAGCAGTACTTC. Its protein product is CSARLPQGRNEQYF.

This clonotype is labeled medium-sized (0.01 to 0.1%). The chain recombines TRBV4-1 with TRBJ1-5, with D perhaps TRBD1 (5 bases). This CDR3 has 17 amino acids. With 8 bases removed from V and 7 bases from J, the gap between germline ends came to 27 bases. Germline V gene data show CDR1 as MGHRA and CDR2 as YSYEKL. The CDR3 region is CASASLDLLPGKQPQHF. CDR3 nucleotides: TGCGCCAGCGCCTCCCTAGACCTCCTGCCAGGGAAACAGCCCCAGCATTTT.

This clonotype was seen at least ten times. The conserved phenylalanine or tryptophan normally closing the CDR3 is absent here, so this likely arose from a read error. V and J are TRBV7-2 and TRBJ2-5; TRBD2 matches 9 bases. Germline loops: CDR1 SGHTA, CDR2 FQGNSA. The CDR3 contains 14 residues. With 1 base clipped from V and 6 bases from J, the junction kept 3 bases outside the gene matches. The CDR3 loop is CASSLGGTSKTQYS. The CDR3, as DNA: TGTGCCAGCAGCTTAGGCGGGACTAGCAAGACCCAGTACTCC.

This clonotype was detected only a few times. The J gene is TRBJ2-5, the V gene TRBV2, with a tentative D call TRBD1 (5 bases). The germline V and J ends were trimmed by 2 bases and 2 bases, with 12 bases remaining between them. The germline CDR1 and CDR2 sequences are SNHLY and FYNNEI. CDR3 length: 15 residues. This CDR3 reads CASSELAAGQETQYF. The CDR3 DNA follows: TGTGCCAGCAGTGAACTGGCGGCAGGGCAAGAGACCCAGTACTTC.

This clonotype is medium-sized by share. The chain carries TRBV5-1 and TRBJ1-5; 7 bases align to TRBD1. The CDR3 runs to 15 residues. V lost 4 bases and J lost 0; bases outside the gene matches: 4. Per the germline V gene, CDR1 is SGHRS and CDR2 is YFSETQ. The CDR3 reads CASSQGTDSNQPQHF. CDR3 nucleotides: TGCGCCAGCAGCCAAGGGACAGATAGCAATCAGCCCCAGCATTTT.

The table lists this clonotype with many counts. This chain links TRBV20-1 with TRBJ1-2; a possible D gene is TRBD1 (6 bases). Germline CDR1 is DFQATT and CDR2 is SNEGSKA (reference sequence). This CDR3 contains 12 residues. Trimming shortened V by 5 bases and J by 3 bases, and 10 bases separated the two germline ends. CDR3 nucleotides: TGCAGTGCTTGGACAGTGCACTATGGCTACACCTTC. Protein: CSAWTVHYGYTF.

The table lists this clonotype with a few counts. This may be a read error, as it is one base from a much larger clone. The chain couples TRBV20-1 to TRBJ2-5; TRBD2 might be the D (6 bases). The CDR3 spans 14 residues. Trimming took off 4 bases at V and 4 bases at J, with 16 bases between the two ends. Germline CDR1 and CDR2: DFQATT and SNEGSKA (reference sequence). CDR3 in amino acids: CSATGKEEGETQYF. CDR3 DNA sequence: TGCAGTGCTACCGGGAAGGAGGAGGGAGAGACCCAGTACTTC.

In its sample, this clonotype ranks as medium-sized. The chain couples TRBV24-1 to TRBJ2-1, with D maybe TRBD2 (6 bases). Germline CDR1 reads KGHDR; CDR2 reads SFDVKD. The CDR3 runs 17 residues. V lost 0 bases, J lost 6 bases, and 17 bases lay in between. CDR3 in amino acids: CATSDLAARGTLNEQFF. The CDR3 DNA sequence: TGTGCCACCAGTGATTTGGCCGCGCGCGGGACCCTCAATGAGCAGTTCTTC.

This clonotype is medium-sized by share. In nucleotides, the CDR3 is TGTGCCAGCAGTTTACAGGGATCCTATAATTCACCCCTCCACTTT. Translating it yields CASSLQGSYNSPLHF. The J gene is TRBJ1-6, the V gene TRBV7-3; TRBD1 might be the D (6 bases). The germline V gene has CDR1 SGHTA and CDR2 FQGTGA. CDR3 length: 15 amino acids. V was shortened by 6 bases and J by 1 base, with 10 bases between the two germline ends.

In regard to this clonotype: This may come from a read error, since a much larger clone is one base off. V gene TRBV4-3 combines with J gene TRBJ2-1; D is ambiguous. From germline, CDR1 is LGHNA and CDR2 YSLEER. CDR3 size: 13 residues. Deletions cut 0 bases from V and 7 bases from J, with 7 bases between. The CDR3 protein is CASSQDMWNEQFF. In DNA, the CDR3 is TGCGCCAGCAGCCAAGACATGTGGAATGAGCAGTTCTTC.

This clonotype was observed many times. V gene TRBV7-2 combines with J gene TRBJ2-5; D gene uncertain. The V end lost 5 bases, the J end lost 5 bases, and 18 bases lay between the germline ends. Germline V CDR1 and CDR2: SGHTA, FQGNSA. This CDR3 has 15 residues. CDR3 in DNA: TGTGCCAGCAGCCCAAGTGTGTACCTCCGGGAGACCCAGTACTTC. Amino acids: CASSPSVYLRETQYF.

This clonotype is labeled medium-sized. The rearrangement links TRBV5-1 to TRBJ2-1, with TRBD2 matching 12 bases. The CDR3 spans 14 residues. CDR1 is SGHRS and CDR2 is YFSETQ in the germline V gene. V lost 7 bases, J lost 4 bases, and 3 bases stayed unmatched. The chain's CDR3 is CASGTSGLYNEQFF. The CDR3 region has the DNA TGCGCCAGCGGGACTAGCGGGCTTTACAATGAGCAGTTCTTC.

By share, this clonotype counts as medium-sized. The chain employs TRBV29-1 and TRBJ2-3; 12 bases are a match to TRBD2. The CDR3 is 19 residues long. Germline values: CDR1 SQVTM, CDR2 ANQGSEA. V shed 7 bases, J shed 4 bases, and the junction held 21 bases outside the gene matches. CDR3 loop: CSAGQGPLAGGIRADTQYF. In DNA, the CDR3 is TGCAGCGCTGGACAGGGACCGCTAGCGGGAGGGATTCGGGCAGATACGCAGTATTTT.

This clonotype was seen many times. The chain joins TRBV5-1 to TRBJ2-1; a weak D match, TRBD2 (5 bases). Germline CDR1 reads SGHRS; CDR2 reads YFSETQ. The CDR3 is 11 residues long. V was pared by 3 bases and J by 8 bases, with 6 bases between. DNA for the CDR3: TGCGCCAGCAGCTCCGGGGATGAGCAGTTCTTC. This sequence encodes CASSSGDEQFF.

This clonotype was detected a few times. The rearrangement links TRBV4-1 to TRBJ1-4; 9 nucleotides line up with TRBD1. The CDR3 runs 19 residues. Germline loops: CDR1 MGHRA, CDR2 YSYEKL. The ends lost 0 bases at V and 11 bases at J; junction bases unmatched: 19. The CDR3 loop is CASSQDRREQGARGDKLFF. CDR3 DNA: TGCGCCAGCAGCCAAGATCGACGGGAACAGGGGGCCCGCGGTGACAAACTGTTTTTT.

The chain has TRBV5-1 and TRBJ1-1; TRBD1 matches 11 bases. Germline assignment: CDR1 SGHRS and CDR2 YFSETQ. The CDR3 loop spans 14 amino acids. Trimming cost V 4 bases and J 5 bases; bases outside gene matches: 4. CDR3 sequence reads: CASSRDRGNTEAFF. In DNA, the CDR3 is TGCGCCAGCAGCCGGGACAGGGGGAATACTGAAGCTTTCTTT.

This clonotype is judged medium-sized. J is TRBJ2-5 and V is TRBV7-3; 7 bases fit TRBD2. The trim removed 5 bases at V and 5 bases at J, leaving 5 bases unmatched. Germline CDR1 and CDR2: SGHTA and FQGTGA. The CDR3 consists of 13 residues. The CDR3 region is CASSVGGIETQYF. CDR3 DNA sequence: TGTGCCAGCAGCGTCGGGGGGATCGAGACCCAGTACTTC.

This clonotype is judged medium-sized. J is TRBJ1-1 and V is TRBV20-1; TRBD1 aligns across 9 bases. From germline, CDR1 is DFQATT and CDR2 SNEGSKA (reference sequence). The CDR3 extends over 15 amino acids. The V and J ends lost 3 bases and 5 bases, in that order; junction bases with no gene match: 10. CDR3 sequence (DNA): TGCAGTGCTAGGGACACCGGGACAGGGTTGACTGAAGCTTTCTTT. Residues: CSARDTGTGLTEAFF.